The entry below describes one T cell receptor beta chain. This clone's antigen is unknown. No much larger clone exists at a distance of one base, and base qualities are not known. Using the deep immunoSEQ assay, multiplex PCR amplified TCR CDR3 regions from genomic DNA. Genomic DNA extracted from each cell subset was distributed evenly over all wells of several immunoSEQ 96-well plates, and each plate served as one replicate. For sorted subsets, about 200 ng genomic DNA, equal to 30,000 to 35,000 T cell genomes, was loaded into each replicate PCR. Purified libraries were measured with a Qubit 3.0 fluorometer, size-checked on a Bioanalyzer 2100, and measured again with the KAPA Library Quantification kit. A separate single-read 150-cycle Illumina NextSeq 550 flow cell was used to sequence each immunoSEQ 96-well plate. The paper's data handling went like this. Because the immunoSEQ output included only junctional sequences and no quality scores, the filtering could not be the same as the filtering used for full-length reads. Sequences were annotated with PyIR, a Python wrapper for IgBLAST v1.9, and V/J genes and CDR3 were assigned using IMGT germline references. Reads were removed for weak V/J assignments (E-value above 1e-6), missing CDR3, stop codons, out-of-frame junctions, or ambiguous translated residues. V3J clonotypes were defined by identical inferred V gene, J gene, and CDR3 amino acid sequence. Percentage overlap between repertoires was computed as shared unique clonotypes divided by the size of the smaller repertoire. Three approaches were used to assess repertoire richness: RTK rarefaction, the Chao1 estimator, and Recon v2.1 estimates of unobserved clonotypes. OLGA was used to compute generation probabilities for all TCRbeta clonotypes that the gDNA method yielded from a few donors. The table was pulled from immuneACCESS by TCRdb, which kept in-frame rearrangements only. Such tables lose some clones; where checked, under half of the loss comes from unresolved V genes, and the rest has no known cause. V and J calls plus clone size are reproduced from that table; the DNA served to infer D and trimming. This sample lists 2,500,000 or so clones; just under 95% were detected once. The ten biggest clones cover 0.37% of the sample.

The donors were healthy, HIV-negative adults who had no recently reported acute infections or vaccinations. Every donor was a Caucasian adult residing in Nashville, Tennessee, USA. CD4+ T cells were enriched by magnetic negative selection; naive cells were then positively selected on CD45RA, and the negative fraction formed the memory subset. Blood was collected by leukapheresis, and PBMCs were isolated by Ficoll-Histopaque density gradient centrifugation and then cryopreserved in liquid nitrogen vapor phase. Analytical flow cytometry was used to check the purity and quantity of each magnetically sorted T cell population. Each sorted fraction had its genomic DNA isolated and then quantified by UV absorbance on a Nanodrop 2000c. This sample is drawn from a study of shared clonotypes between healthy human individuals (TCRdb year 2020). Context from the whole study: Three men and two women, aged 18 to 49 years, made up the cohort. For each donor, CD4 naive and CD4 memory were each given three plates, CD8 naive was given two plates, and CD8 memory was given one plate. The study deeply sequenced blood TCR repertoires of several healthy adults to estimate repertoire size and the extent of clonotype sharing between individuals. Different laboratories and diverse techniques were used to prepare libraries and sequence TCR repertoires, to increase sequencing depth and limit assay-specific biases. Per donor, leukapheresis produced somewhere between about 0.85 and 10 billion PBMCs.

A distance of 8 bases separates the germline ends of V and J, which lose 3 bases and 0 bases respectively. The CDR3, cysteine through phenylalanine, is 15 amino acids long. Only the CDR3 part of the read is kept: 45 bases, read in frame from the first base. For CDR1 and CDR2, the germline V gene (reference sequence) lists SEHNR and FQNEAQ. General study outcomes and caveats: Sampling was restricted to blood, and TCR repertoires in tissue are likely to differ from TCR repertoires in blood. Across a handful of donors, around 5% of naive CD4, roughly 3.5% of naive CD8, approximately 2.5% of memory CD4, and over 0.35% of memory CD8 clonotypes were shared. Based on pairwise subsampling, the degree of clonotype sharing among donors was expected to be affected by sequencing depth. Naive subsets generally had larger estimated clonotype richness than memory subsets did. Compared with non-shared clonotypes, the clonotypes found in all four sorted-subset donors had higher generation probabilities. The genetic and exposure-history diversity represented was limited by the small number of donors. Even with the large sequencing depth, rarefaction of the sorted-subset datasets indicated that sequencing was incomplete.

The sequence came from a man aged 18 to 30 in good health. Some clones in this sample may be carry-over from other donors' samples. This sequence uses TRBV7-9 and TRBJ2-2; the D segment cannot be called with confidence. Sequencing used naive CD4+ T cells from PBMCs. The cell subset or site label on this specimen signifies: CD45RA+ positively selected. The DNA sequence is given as TGTGCCAGCAGCTTCGAGACCTCGAACACCGGGGAGCTGTTTTTT. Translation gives CASSFETSNTGELFF.